This T cell receptor (beta chain) was sequenced for a study of cytomegalovirus exposure and HLA in healthy donors. General observations from the study: In presence/absence analyses, roughly uniform sequencing depth across donors was assumed.

This clone was seen just once. Its antigen remains unknown. The CDR3 is 15 residues long. Losses at the gene ends were 1 base for V and 6 bases for J; bases not matched to a gene: 0. Germline V lookup: CDR1 SGHTA, CDR2 FQGNSA. A multiplex PCR was run with 60 Vbeta primers and 13 Jbeta primers. Sequencing used immunoSEQ multiplex PCR; TCRdb keeps in-frame clones, though not all of them. The repertoire holds roughly 120,000 clones, with about four fifths as singletons. The TCR was taken from a woman younger than 45 in good health and CMV-seronegative. The material sequenced was PBMCs. This rearrangement joins TRBV7-2 to TRBJ2-3; 14 bases are shared with TRBD2. The CDR3 DNA sequence: TGTGCCAGCAGCTTAGGACTAGCGGGAGGGGATACGCAGTATTTT. Protein sequence: CASSLGLAGGDTQYF.